Below, 8 T cell receptor beta chains from the same sample are listed, as sequenced in a study of blood T cell repertoires in COVID-19. Clones were read by immunoSEQ multiplex PCR, and TCRdb kept only the in-frame ones, dropping some. The data show about 140,000 clones, with 70% to 85% seen just once and approximately 6.1% held by the top ten. Sequences were obtained from peripheral blood. These TCRs come from a human donor in a cohort sampled during active COVID-19.

This clone has a single count. The V call is TRBV15, the J call TRBJ1-5; possible D gene TRBD1, 5 bases. Trimming pared 2 bases from V and 7 bases from J, leaving 12 bases between. This CDR3 has 14 residues. CDR1 is LNHNV and CDR2 is YYDKDF in the germline V gene (reference sequence). The CDR3 DNA sequence: TGTGCCACCAGCAGATCTACGCGGGACCAGCCCCAGCATTTT. Translation gives CATSRSTRDQPQHF.

The gene calls are TRBV19 and TRBJ2-1, with 12 positions matching TRBD2. CDR1 and CDR2 from the germline V gene are LNHDA and SQIVND (reference sequence). The CDR3 runs 15 residues. V lost 3 bases, J lost 3 bases, and 0 bases stayed unmatched. The CDR3 nucleotides are TGTGCCAGTAGTATGGGACTAGCGGGCTACAATGAGCAGTTCTTC. Translating it yields CASSMGLAGYNEQFF.

The rearrangement uses TRBV5-1 and TRBJ1-5; TRBD1 matches at 8 bases. The V segment lost 2 bases and the J segment 6 bases; nucleotides outside the gene matches: 7. Germline V gene lookup returns CDR1 SGHRS and CDR2 YFSETQ. The CDR3 has 15 residues. The CDR3 DNA is TGCGCCAGCAGCTTACAGGGGGGGAGTGGTCAGCCCCAGCATTTT. Its translation is CASSLQGGSGQPQHF. Full variable domain (missing parts from reference TRBV5-1 and TRBJ1-5): KAGVTQTPRYLIKTRGQQVTLSCSPISGHRSVSWYQQTPGQGLQFLFEYFSETQRNKGNFPGRFSGRQFSNSRSEMNVSTLELGDSALYLCASSLQGGSGQPQHFGDGTRLSIL.

This chain connects TRBV5-4 to TRBJ1-2; the D gene is possibly TRBD1 (5 bases). The CDR3 runs to 15 residues. Trimming pared 6 bases from V and 1 base from J, leaving 16 bases between. Germline loops: CDR1 SGHNT, CDR2 YYREEE (reference sequence). CDR3 sequence reads: CASTGWQGFNYGYTF. As DNA, the CDR3 is TGTGCCAGCACCGGCTGGCAGGGATTTAACTATGGCTACACCTTC.

As to this clone: At the DNA level, this CDR3 is encoded by other sequences in the same sample as well. The chain joins TRBV27 to TRBJ2-5, with 10 bases fitting TRBD2. This CDR3 comprises 14 residues. The germline gives CDR1 MNHEY, CDR2 SMNVEV (reference sequence). Trimming took 6 bases from V and 2 from J; bases not matched to a gene: 3. The CDR3 coding sequence is TGTGCCAGCAGCCCGGGACTAGCGCAAGAGACCCAGTACTTC. Protein sequence: CASSPGLAQETQYF.

The chain has TRBV4-3 and TRBJ1-4; TRBD1 might be the D (5 bases). CDR3 size: 13 residues. CDR1 and CDR2 (germline): LGHNA, YSLEER. V dropped 2 bases and J dropped 8 bases, with 9 bases sitting between them. For the CDR3, the DNA is TGCGCCAGCAGCCAAAATGGGGCAGAAAAACTGTTTTTT. Its translation: CASSQNGAEKLFF.

This chain joins TRBV7-6 and TRBJ2-3; D gene ambiguous. The CDR3 is 13 residues long. Trimming stripped 5 bases from V and 6 bases from J, with 12 bases between. The germline CDR1 and CDR2 sequences are SGHVS and FNYEAQ. The CDR3 nucleotides are TGTGCCAGCAGCCACGCGGCCGCGGATACGCAGTATTTT. It yields the protein CASSHAAADTQYF.

The chain joins TRBV29-1 to TRBJ2-7; D call uncertain. V shed 7 bases and J shed 1 base, with 11 bases lying between them. The CDR3 is 12 amino acids. The germline gives CDR1 SQVTM, CDR2 ANQGSEA. CDR3 sequence (DNA): TGCAGCGCGTACAGTACATCCTACGAGCAGTACTTC. This codes for CSAYSTSYEQYF.